Here is one T cell receptor (beta chain) with its context. This record belongs to a study of control samples from healthy donors and cancer patients. Germline V gives CDR1 SGHKS, CDR2 YYEKEE (reference sequence). V was pared by 2 bases and J by 4 bases, with 12 bases between. The CDR3 totals 15 residues. Sequencing was performed with immunoSEQ multiplex PCR; in TCRdb, only in-frame clones are kept and a portion is missing. The sample contains approximately 170,000 clones, approximately 92% of which appear only once. The chain couples TRBV5-5 to TRBJ2-2, with D uncertain. The TCR comes from a woman in her fifties or sixties in good health. Sequencing used blood. The CDR3 protein is CASSFVTAVTGELFF. CDR3 in DNA: TGTGCCAGCAGCTTTGTGACGGCCGTCACCGGGGAGCTGTTTTTT. Full variable domain (missing parts from reference TRBV5-5 and TRBJ2-2): DAGVTQSPTHLIKTRGQQVTLRCSPISGHKSVSWYQQVLGQGPQFIFQYYEKEERGRGNFPDRFSARQFPNYSSELNVNALLLGDSALYLCASSFVTAVTGELFFGEGSRLTVL.